This T cell receptor beta chain derives from a study of T cells in Graves' hyperthyroidism and ophthalmopathy. Across the whole study: Peripheral blood collection took place at initial diagnosis, before any treatment.

The CDR3 regions of TCR beta were amplified from RNA transcripts. The HTBI primer set drove a first-round RT-PCR of the TCR CDR3. Each CDR3 protein gets one entry after TCRdb re-called the multiplex PCR reads with MiXCR. The repertoire includes 300,000 to 400,000 distinct CDR3 sequences, roughly 18% of them detected once, and around 50% sits in the top ten. Reasons for excluding patients were uncontrolled infection, other autoimmune disease, pregnancy or lactation. PBMCs came from less than 11 ml fresh peripheral blood. This clonotype was found many times. Its cognate antigen is unknown. Trimming took off 8 bases at V and 1 base at J, with 11 bases between the two ends. The CDR3 is made up of 13 amino acids. Germline V gives CDR1 SNHLY, CDR2 FYNNEI. General study findings and limits: Most clonotypes expanded in the thyroid (above 0.001) were also present in blood.

The sequence came from a woman between 50 and 59 years old with Graves' hyperthyroidism. Sequencing was performed on blood. The chain is built from TRBV2 and TRBJ2-5; a possible D gene is TRBD2 (7 bases). The CDR3 nucleotides are TGTGCCAGCGGGGGGGACATCCAAGAGACCCAGTACTTC. It is translated as CASGGDIQETQYF.